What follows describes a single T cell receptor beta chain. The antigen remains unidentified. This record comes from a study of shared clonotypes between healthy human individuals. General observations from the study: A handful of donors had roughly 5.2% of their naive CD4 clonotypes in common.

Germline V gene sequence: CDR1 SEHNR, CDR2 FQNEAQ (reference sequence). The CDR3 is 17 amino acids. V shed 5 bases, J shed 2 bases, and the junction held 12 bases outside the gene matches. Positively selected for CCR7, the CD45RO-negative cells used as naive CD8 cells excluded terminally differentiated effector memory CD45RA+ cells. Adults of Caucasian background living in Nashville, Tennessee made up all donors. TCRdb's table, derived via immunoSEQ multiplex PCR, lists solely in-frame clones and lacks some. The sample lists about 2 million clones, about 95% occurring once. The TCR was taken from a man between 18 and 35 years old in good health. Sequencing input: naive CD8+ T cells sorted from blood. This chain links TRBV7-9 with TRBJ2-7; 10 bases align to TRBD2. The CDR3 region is CASSPDRVAGGAYEQYF. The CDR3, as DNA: TGTGCCAGCAGCCCGGACAGAGTAGCGGGGGGTGCCTACGAGCAGTACTTC.